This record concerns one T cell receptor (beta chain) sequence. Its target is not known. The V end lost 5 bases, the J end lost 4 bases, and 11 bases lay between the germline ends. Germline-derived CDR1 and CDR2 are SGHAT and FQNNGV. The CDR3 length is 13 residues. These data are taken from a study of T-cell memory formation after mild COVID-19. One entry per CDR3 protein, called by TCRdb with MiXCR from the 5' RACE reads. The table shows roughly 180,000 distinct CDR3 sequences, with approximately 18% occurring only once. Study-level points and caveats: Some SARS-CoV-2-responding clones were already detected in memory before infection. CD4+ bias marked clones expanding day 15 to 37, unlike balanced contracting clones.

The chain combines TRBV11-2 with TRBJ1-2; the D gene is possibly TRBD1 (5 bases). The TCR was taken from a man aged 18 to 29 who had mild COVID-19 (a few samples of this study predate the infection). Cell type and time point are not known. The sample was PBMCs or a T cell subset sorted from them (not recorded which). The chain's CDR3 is CASSGGDSYGYTF. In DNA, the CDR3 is TGTGCCAGCAGCGGAGGGGATAGCTATGGCTACACCTTC.